The TCR beta chain under discussion was sequenced for a study of beta chain features in type 1 diabetes. Turning to this clone: Antigen unknown.

Study conclusions and caveats: Here, the possible influence of HLA type (on TCRB rearrangement) remained unresolved. Moderate yet significant TCRB CDR3 shortening was seen in Type 1 diabetes patients in all four CD4+ subsets.

The germline V gene has CDR1 MNHEY and CDR2 SVGAGI. V was trimmed by 6 bases and J by 6 bases, leaving 19 bases between them. The CDR3 runs to 15 residues. The isolated RNA, all of it, was reverse transcribed, so expressed TCRB transcripts were what got sequenced. Clones were sequenced by immunoSEQ multiplex PCR, and TCRdb holds only the in-frame ones, with some missing. In the table there are a few hundred thousand clones, 8% to 10% of which are singletons. The sequenced sample consisted of central memory CD4+ T cells from blood. The genes are TRBV6-5 and TRBJ2-3, with a possible D match to TRBD1 (7 bases). The source is a man aged 25 to 40 with type 1 diabetes. The CDR3 nucleotides are TGTGCCAGCAGCACCAACAGGGGAGGCGTTGATACGCAGTATTTT. Amino acids: CASSTNRGGVDTQYF.